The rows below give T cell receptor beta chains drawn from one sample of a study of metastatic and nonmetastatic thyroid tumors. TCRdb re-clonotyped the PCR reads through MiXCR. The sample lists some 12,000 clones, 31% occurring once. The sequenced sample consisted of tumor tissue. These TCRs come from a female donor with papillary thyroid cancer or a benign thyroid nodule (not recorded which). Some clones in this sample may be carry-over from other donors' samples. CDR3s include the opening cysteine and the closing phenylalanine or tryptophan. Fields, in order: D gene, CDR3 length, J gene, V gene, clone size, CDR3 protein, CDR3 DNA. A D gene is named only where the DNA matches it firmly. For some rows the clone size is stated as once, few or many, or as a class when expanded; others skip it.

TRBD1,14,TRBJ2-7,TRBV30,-,CAWSVSGTAYEQYF,TGTGCCTGGAGTGTTTCCGGGACAGCTTACGAGCAGTACTTC
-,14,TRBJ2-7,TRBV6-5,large,CASSYSGQGREQYF,TGTGCCAGCAGTTACTCTGGTCAGGGACGGGAGCAGTACTTC
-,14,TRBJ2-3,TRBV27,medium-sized,CASRRTVSTDTQYF,TGTGCCAGCAGGAGGACCGTCAGCACAGATACGCAGTATTTT
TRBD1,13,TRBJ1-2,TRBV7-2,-,CASSLQGGYGYTF,TGTGCCAGCAGCTTACAGGGGGGATATGGATACACCTTC
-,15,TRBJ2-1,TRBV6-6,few,CASSYRRDIHNEQFF,TGTGCCAGCAGTTATCGGCGTGATATCCACAATGAGCAGTTCTTC
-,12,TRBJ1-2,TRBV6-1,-,CASKQGSYGYTF,TGTGCCAGCAAGCAGGGGTCCTATGGCTACACCTTC
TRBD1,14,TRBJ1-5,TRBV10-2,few,CASSRSDRDQPQHF,TGCGCCAGCTCGAGGAGCGACAGGGATCAGCCCCAGCATTTT
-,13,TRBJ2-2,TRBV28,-,CASRGGHVGELFF,TGTGCCTCCAGAGGGGGGCACGTCGGGGAGCTGTTTTTT
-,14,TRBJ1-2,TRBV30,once,CAWSPDSYNYGYTF,TGTGCCTGGAGCCCCGACTCTTATAACTATGGCTACACCTTC
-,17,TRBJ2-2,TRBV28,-,CASSSLVAQVNTGELFF,TGTGCCAGCAGTTCTTTAGTTGCACAGGTTAACACCGGGGAGCTGTTTTTT
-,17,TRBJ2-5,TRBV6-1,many,CASSEAAYGSHQETQYF,TGTGCCAGCAGTGAAGCGGCCTATGGCTCCCACCAAGAGACCCAGTACTTC
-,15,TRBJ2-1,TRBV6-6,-,CASSYSGVGRNEQFF,TGTGCCAGCAGTTACTCGGGGGTTGGTAGGAATGAGCAGTTCTTC
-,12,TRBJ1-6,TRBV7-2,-,CASSWAGSPLHF,TGTGCCAGCAGTTGGGCCGGGTCACCCCTCCACTTT
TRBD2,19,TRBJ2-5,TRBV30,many,CAWSVLAGGPRMYQETQYF,TGTGCCTGGAGTGTACTAGCGGGAGGGCCTAGGATGTACCAAGAGACCCAGTACTTC
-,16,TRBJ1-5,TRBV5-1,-,CASSPLGGAVGQPQHF,TGCGCCAGCAGCCCTCTCGGGGGCGCGGTAGGTCAGCCCCAGCATTTT
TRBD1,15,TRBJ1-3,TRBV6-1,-,CASSPEGTGENTIYF,TGTGCCAGCAGTCCCGAAGGGACAGGGGAAAACACCATATATTTT
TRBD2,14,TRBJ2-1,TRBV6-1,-,CASVRLAGGNEQFF,TGTGCCAGCGTCAGACTAGCTGGAGGGAATGAGCAGTTCTTC